Listed here are 26 T cell receptor beta chains from one sample, sequenced in a study of blood T cell repertoires in COVID-19. Repertoires were generated with immunoSEQ multiplex PCR, while TCRdb's copy carries only in-frame clones and drops some. The data show some 130,000 clones, approximately 74% seen once. Sequences were obtained from peripheral blood. These TCRs come from a woman aged 70-85 years with acute or convalescent COVID-19.

The chain links TRBV5-4 to TRBJ1-1; maybe TRBD1 (5 bases). V shed 4 bases and J shed 6 bases, with 13 bases lying between them. The germline CDR1 and CDR2 sequences are SGHNT and YYREEE (reference sequence). The CDR3 runs 13 residues. CDR3 DNA sequence: TGTGCCAGCAGCCGATCCGGGGGGGCTGAAGCTTTCTTT. It specifies CASSRSGGAEAFF.

This chain connects TRBV10-2 to TRBJ2-1, with 8 bases identical to TRBD2. Germline trimming cut 10 bases from V and 8 bases from J; bases unmatched to any gene: 7. The germline V gene has CDR1 WSHSY and CDR2 SAAADI. The length of the CDR3 is 12 residues. The CDR3 here is CATAPGRDEQFF. The CDR3 DNA follows: TGCGCCACCGCGCCCGGGAGGGATGAGCAGTTCTTC.

This chain joins TRBV2 and TRBJ2-3, with a tentative D call TRBD1 (6 bases). The CDR3 has 15 amino acids. Looked up from germline, CDR1 is SNHLY and CDR2 is FYNNEI. The V gene lost 4 bases and the J gene lost 4 bases, with 15 bases spanning the gap. Here the CDR3 DNA reads TGTGCCAGCAGTGGAGTGGTTAGGGGGTCAGATACGCAGTATTTT. It is translated as CASSGVVRGSDTQYF.

The V call is TRBV7-6, the J call TRBJ2-3, with TRBD2 matching over 9 bases. Germline lookup yields CDR1 SGHVS and CDR2 FNYEAQ. V trimming: 1 base; J trimming: 7 bases; junction bases outside the gene matches: 6. CDR3 length: 15 amino acids. The CDR3 DNA is TGTGCCAGCAGCTTAGTTGCGGGAGGGCCAAATACGCAGTATTTT. Amino acid sequence: CASSLVAGGPNTQYF.

The rearrangement uses TRBV7-2 and TRBJ2-7; D is perhaps TRBD1 (7 bases). V was trimmed by 1 base and J by 4 bases, leaving 14 bases between them. Germline V gene lookup returns CDR1 SGHTA and CDR2 FQGNSA. This CDR3 is 15 amino acids long. DNA for the CDR3: TGTGCCAGCAGCTTAGGACAGGGAGGAGGGTACGAGCAGTACTTC. Translated: CASSLGQGGGYEQYF.

The genes are TRBV9 and TRBJ1-4; 7 bases map to TRBD1. CDR1 and CDR2 from the germline V gene are SGDLS and YYNGEE. The V segment lost 3 bases and the J segment 0 bases; nucleotides outside the gene matches: 5. The CDR3 has 16 amino acids. Written as DNA, the CDR3 is TGTGCCAGCAGCGCAGGGACAGCAGCAACTAATGAAAAACTGTTTTTT. Its translation: CASSAGTAATNEKLFF.

The rearrangement joins TRBV6-5 to TRBJ2-2; possible D gene TRBD1, 5 bases. The CDR3 totals 15 residues. The V gene's germline CDR1 is MNHEY and CDR2 SVGAGI. V was clipped by 5 bases and J by 0 bases, with 10 bases between them. This CDR3 is CASSKTGPNTGELFF. DNA for the CDR3: TGTGCCAGCAGTAAAACAGGCCCGAACACCGGGGAGCTGTTTTTT.

This clone was counted only a few times. The J gene is TRBJ1-1, the V gene TRBV2, with 7 bases aligning to TRBD1. The junction had 3 bases not matched to a gene; V was cut back by 2 bases and J by 3 bases. The CDR3 is 14 residues long. Germline V gene lookup returns CDR1 SNHLY and CDR2 FYNNEI. CDR3 nucleotide sequence: TGTGCCAGCAGTGAAAGGGACAGAGACACTGAAGCTTTCTTT. This translates into CASSERDRDTEAFF.

The chain is built from TRBV5-1 and TRBJ2-1; weak D call: TRBD1 (5 bases). The CDR3 contains 15 residues. The V end was cut by 2 bases, the J end by 8 bases, with 17 bases between. CDR1 is SGHRS and CDR2 is YFSETQ in the germline V gene. The CDR3 DNA sequence: TGCGCCAGCAGCTTTGGGGCAGGGTCGGTCGATGAGCAGTTCTTC. The encoded protein is CASSFGAGSVDEQFF.

This sequence joins TRBV19 and TRBJ1-4; 10 nucleotides align to TRBD1. Germline CDR1 and CDR2: LNHDA and SQIVND (reference sequence). This CDR3 contains 15 residues. The V and J ends lost 4 bases and 6 bases, in that order; junction bases with no gene match: 5. CDR3: CASSNPGTGDEKLFF. The CDR3 coding sequence is TGTGCCAGTAGTAACCCCGGGACAGGGGATGAAAAACTGTTTTTT. The full variable domain, rest sourced from reference TRBV19 and TRBJ1-4, is DGGITQSPKYLFRKEGQNVTLSCEQNLNHDAMYWYRQDPGQGLRLIYYSQIVNDFQKGDIAEGYSVSREKKESFPLTVTSAQKNPTAFYLCASSNPGTGDEKLFFGSGTQLSVL.

The rearrangement uses TRBV14 and TRBJ1-1, with a possible D match to TRBD1 (6 bases). The ends were cut back, 4 bases at V and 2 bases at J, with 8 bases in the middle. The CDR3 contains 13 residues. The germline CDR1 and CDR2 sequences are SGHDN and FVKESK. The CDR3 DNA is TGTGCCAGCAGCCGGACAGCTAACACTGAAGCTTTCTTT. It encodes CASSRTANTEAFF. The complete variable domain, with remaining parts taken from reference TRBV14 and TRBJ1-1, reads EAGVTQFPSHSVIEKGQTVTLRCDPISGHDNLYWYRRVMGKEIKFLLHFVKESKQDESGMPNNRFLAERTGGTYSTLKVQPAELEDSGVYFCASSRTANTEAFFGQGTRLTVV.

V gene TRBV5-1 combines with J gene TRBJ2-4; TRBD2 might be the D (5 bases). Per germline, CDR1 SGHRS and CDR2 YFSETQ. Between the trimmed V and J ends, which lost 0 bases and 1 base, there was a span of 14 bases. CDR3 length equals 17 residues. The CDR3 is CASSLVGRTLAKNIQYF. DNA for the CDR3: TGCGCCAGCAGCTTGGTGGGCAGGACTTTGGCCAAAAACATTCAGTACTTC.

This clone was detected once. The genes are TRBV6-5 and TRBJ1-6, with a tentative D call TRBD1 (6 bases). CDR3 length: 13 residues. Trimming left V 5 bases short and J 7 bases short, with 9 bases between. Germline CDR1 is MNHEY and CDR2 is SVGAGI. CDR3 nucleotide sequence: TGTGCCAGCAGTATCACAGGGAATTCACCCCTCCACTTT. Translation gives CASSITGNSPLHF.

This clone has a single count. This chain uses TRBV13 with TRBJ2-1; 8 bases map to TRBD2. CDR3 length: 13 residues. V lost 4 bases and J lost 8; bases outside the gene matches: 4. The germline CDR1 and CDR2 sequences are PRHDT and FYEKMQ (reference sequence). In nucleotides, the CDR3 is TGTGCCAGCAGCTACGGGACTAGGTATGAGCAGTTCTTC. It translates to CASSYGTRYEQFF. Looking up the rest from reference TRBV13 and TRBJ2-1 gives the full variable domain: AAGVIQSPRHLIKEKRETATLKCYPIPRHDTVYWYQQGPGQDPQFLISFYEKMQSDKGSIPDRFSAQQFSDYHSELNMSSLELGDSALYFCASSYGTRYEQFFGPGTRLTVL.

This clone was seen a few times. The CDR3 loop reads CASSLTGQEKLFF. In DNA, the CDR3 is TGTGCCAGCAGCCTGACAGGGCAGGAAAAACTGTTTTTT. The V call is TRBV5-4, the J call TRBJ1-4, with TRBD1 matching over 7 bases. This CDR3 has 13 residues. After removal of 4 bases from V and 8 bases from J, the junction contained 5 bases not matched to a gene. Germline V CDR1 and CDR2: SGHNT, YYREEE (reference sequence).

V and J are TRBV19 and TRBJ1-1, with D possibly TRBD1 on 5 matching bases. Trimming removed 5 bases at V and 7 bases at J, with 11 bases between. The CDR3 sequence is 12 residues long. Germline-derived CDR1 and CDR2 are LNHDA and SQIVND (reference sequence). The DNA for the CDR3 is TGTGCCAGTAGTGTGGGACTCAATGAAGCTTTCTTT. As protein: CASSVGLNEAFF.

This clone has a single count. The V and J genes are TRBV6-5 and TRBJ1-1; TRBD1 agrees at 8 bases. J lost 5 bases, V lost 6 bases, and 8 bases had no gene match. CDR1 and CDR2 (germline): MNHEY, SVGAGI. CDR3 length: 14 residues. The CDR3 protein is CASRGDRGWTEAFF. The CDR3 nucleotides read TGTGCCAGCAGGGGTGACAGGGGTTGGACTGAAGCTTTCTTT.

This clone is a singleton in its sample. The V call is TRBV4-1, the J call TRBJ2-3; TRBD1 matches at 8 bases. This CDR3 region has 17 residues. After removal of 1 base from V and 1 base from J, the junction contained 7 bases not matched to a gene. Germline-derived CDR1 and CDR2 are MGHRA and YSYEKL. The CDR3 DNA is TGCGCCAGCAGCCAAGGGGGACCGGGACAGGGCACAGATACGCAGTATTTT. It yields the protein CASSQGGPGQGTDTQYF.

This chain connects TRBV19 to TRBJ2-1, with TRBD2 matching over 8 bases. The CDR3 contains 16 residues. Germline trimming cut 3 bases from V and 7 bases from J; bases unmatched to any gene: 11. CDR1 and CDR2 from the germline V gene are LNHDA and SQIVND (reference sequence). CDR3 protein: CASSMQREPSWNEQFF. The CDR3 coding sequence is TGTGCCAGTAGTATGCAGCGGGAGCCCTCCTGGAATGAGCAGTTCTTC.

This clone was seen only a few times. The chain recombines TRBV28 with TRBJ1-5; D gene uncertain. V lost 3 bases and J 11 bases, leaving 17 bases between the germline ends. The germline V gene has CDR1 MDHEN and CDR2 SYDVKM. There are 14 residues in the CDR3. This CDR3 reads CASSFFDSRNTQHF. As DNA, the CDR3 is TGTGCCAGCAGTTTTTTCGACTCCCGAAACACCCAGCATTTT. Full variable domain (rest looked up from reference TRBV28 and TRBJ1-5): DVKVTQSSRYLVKRTGEKVFLECVQDMDHENMFWYRQDPGLGLRLIYFSYDVKMKEKGDIPEGYSVSREKKERFSLILESASTNQTSMYLCASSFFDSRNTQHFGDGTRLSIL.

V and J are TRBV7-2 and TRBJ2-2; D is ambiguous. V lost 1 base, J lost 6 bases, and 9 bases lay in between. Per germline, CDR1 SGHTA and CDR2 FQGNSA. The CDR3 sequence is 14 residues long. CDR3 DNA sequence: TGTGCCAGCAGCTTAGGTGGCCGCCCCGGGGAGCTGTTTTTT. Translating it yields CASSLGGRPGELFF.

This clone came up a few times. The chain carries TRBV27 and TRBJ2-1, with D maybe TRBD2 (5 bases). V was clipped by 6 bases and J by 6 bases, with 12 bases between them. The CDR3 runs 13 residues. Germline-derived CDR1 and CDR2 are MNHEY and SMNVEV (reference sequence). Here the CDR3 DNA reads TGTGCCAGCAGCCCGACTGCGGGCAATGAGCAGTTCTTC. As protein: CASSPTAGNEQFF.

The V call is TRBV19, the J call TRBJ2-5; 9 bases agree with TRBD1. Germline CDR1 LNHDA, CDR2 SQIVND (reference sequence). The CDR3 runs to 13 residues. V dropped 7 bases and J dropped 4; count of bases not matched to a gene: 4. The CDR3 nucleotides are TGTGCCAGTAACAGGGGGCTTGGAGAGACCCAGTACTTC. It yields the protein CASNRGLGETQYF.

The chain is built from TRBV5-4 and TRBJ2-7; TRBD1 aligns across 7 bases. Germline V gene data show CDR1 as SGHNT and CDR2 as YYREEE (reference sequence). After removal of 4 bases from V and 6 bases from J, the junction contained 4 bases not matched to a gene. CDR3 length equals 12 residues. CDR3 coding DNA: TGTGCCAGCAGCCAGGGACAGTTCGAGCAGTACTTC. Translating gives CASSQGQFEQYF.

V gene TRBV9 combines with J gene TRBJ1-1, with a tentative D call TRBD1 (6 bases). Trimming cost V 0 bases and J 4 bases, with 16 bases left between them. Germline CDR1 SGDLS, CDR2 YYNGEE. CDR3 length: 16 residues. In DNA, the CDR3 is TGTGCCAGCAGCGTAGCCCTGTCGGGGGGGGCCACTGAAGCTTTCTTT. This encodes CASSVALSGGATEAFF.

The gene calls are TRBV6-2 or TRBV6-3 and TRBJ1-5, with TRBD1 as a possible D gene (6 bases). Germline CDR1 reads MNHEY; CDR2 reads SVGEGT. The CDR3 spans 14 residues. Between the trimmed V and J ends, which lost 4 bases and 5 bases, there was a span of 12 bases. The CDR3 loop is CASSSQGWDQPQHF. The CDR3 region has the DNA TGTGCCAGCAGTTCACAGGGTTGGGATCAGCCCCAGCATTTT.